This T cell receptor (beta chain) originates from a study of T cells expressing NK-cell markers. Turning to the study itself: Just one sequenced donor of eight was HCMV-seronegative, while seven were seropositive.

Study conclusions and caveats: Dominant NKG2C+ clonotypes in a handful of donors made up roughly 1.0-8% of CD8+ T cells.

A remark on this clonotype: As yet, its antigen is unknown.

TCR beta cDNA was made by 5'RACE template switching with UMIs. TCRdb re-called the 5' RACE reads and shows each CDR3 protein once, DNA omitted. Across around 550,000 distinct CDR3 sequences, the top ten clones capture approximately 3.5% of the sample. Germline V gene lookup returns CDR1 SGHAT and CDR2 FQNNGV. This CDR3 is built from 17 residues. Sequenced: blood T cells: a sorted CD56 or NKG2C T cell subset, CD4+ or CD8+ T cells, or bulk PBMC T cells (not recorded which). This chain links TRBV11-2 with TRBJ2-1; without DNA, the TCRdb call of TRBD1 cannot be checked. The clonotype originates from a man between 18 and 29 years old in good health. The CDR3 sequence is CASSLPRGLRPGNEQFF.